This T cell receptor beta chain emerged from a study of T cell responses to AZD1222 COVID-19 vaccine. Whole-study context: Both about-4-week and about-12-week second-dose recipients were combined. Study-level findings and limits: Among those given AZD1222, only six were seropositive at baseline.

Germline V gene data show CDR1 as MNHEY and CDR2 as SVGEGT. This CDR3 contains 14 residues. V lost 4 bases and J lost 3, with 9 bases in between. The assay was immunoSEQ multiplex PCR, and TCRdb's table has in-frame clones only and misses some. Of about 170,000 clones in the sample, around nine tenths were seen once. About this clone: Antigen unknown.

This material consisted of peripheral blood, taken on day 0 of AZD1222 vaccination. The genes are TRBV6-2 or TRBV6-3 and TRBJ1-4; D unresolved. This receptor was identified in an adult in good health. In DNA, the CDR3 is TGTGCCAGCAGTTCCGGGGATTCTAATGAAAAACTGTTTTTT. This sequence encodes CASSSGDSNEKLFF.